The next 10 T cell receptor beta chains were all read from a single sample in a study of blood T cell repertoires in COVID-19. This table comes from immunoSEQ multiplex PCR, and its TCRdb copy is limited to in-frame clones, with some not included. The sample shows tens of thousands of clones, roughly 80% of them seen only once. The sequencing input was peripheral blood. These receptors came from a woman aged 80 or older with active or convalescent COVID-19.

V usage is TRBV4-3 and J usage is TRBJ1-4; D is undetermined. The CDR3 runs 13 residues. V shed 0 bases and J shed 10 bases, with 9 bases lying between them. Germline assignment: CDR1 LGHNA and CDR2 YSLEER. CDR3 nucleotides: TGCGCCAGCAGCCAAGACGAGGGATCAAAACTGTTTTTT. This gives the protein CASSQDEGSKLFF.

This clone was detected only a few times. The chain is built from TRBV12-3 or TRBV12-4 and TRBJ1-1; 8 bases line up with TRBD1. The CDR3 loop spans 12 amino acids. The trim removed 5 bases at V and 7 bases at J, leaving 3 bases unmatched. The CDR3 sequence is CASSQGQGEAFF. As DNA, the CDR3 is TGTGCCAGCAGTCAAGGACAGGGTGAAGCTTTCTTT.

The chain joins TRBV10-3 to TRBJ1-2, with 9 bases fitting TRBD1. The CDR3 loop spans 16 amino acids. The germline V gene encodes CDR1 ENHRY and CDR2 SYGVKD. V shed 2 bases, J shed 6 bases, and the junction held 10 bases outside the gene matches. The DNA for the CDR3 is TGTGCCATCAGTGAGCCGACCACGACAGGGGGGAATGGCTACACCTTC. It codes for CAISEPTTTGGNGYTF.

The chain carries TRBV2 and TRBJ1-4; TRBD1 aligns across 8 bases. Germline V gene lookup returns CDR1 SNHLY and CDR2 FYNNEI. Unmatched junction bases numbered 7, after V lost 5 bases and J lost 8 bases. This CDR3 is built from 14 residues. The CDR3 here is CASSTTGVGEKLFF. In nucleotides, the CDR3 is TGTGCCAGCAGTACGACAGGGGTCGGCGAAAAACTGTTTTTT.

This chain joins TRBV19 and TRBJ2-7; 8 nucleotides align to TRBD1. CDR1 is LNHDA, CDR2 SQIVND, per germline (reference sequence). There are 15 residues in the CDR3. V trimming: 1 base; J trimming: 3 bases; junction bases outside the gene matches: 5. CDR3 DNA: TGTGCCAGTAGTATAGGCGGGACAGGAGGCTACGAGCAGTACTTC. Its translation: CASSIGGTGGYEQYF.

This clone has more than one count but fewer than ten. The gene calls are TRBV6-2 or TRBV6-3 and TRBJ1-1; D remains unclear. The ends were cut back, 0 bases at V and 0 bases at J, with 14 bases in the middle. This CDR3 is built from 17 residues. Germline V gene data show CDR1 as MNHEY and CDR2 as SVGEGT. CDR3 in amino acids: CASSYSKTRPMNTEAFF. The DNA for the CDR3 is TGTGCCAGCAGTTACTCGAAGACAAGGCCCATGAACACTGAAGCTTTCTTT.

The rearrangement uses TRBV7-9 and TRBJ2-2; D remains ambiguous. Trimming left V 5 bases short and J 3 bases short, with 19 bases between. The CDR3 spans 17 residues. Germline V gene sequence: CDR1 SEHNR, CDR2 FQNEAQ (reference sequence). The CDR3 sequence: CASSAPRRSQYTGELFF. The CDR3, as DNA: TGTGCCAGCAGCGCCCCCCGGCGGAGTCAGTACACCGGGGAGCTGTTTTTT.

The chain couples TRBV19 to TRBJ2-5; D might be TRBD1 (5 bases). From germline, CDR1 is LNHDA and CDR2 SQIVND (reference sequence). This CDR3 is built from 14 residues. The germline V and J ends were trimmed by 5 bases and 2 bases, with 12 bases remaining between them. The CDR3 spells CASSPLTEQETQYF. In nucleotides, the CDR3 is TGTGCCAGTAGTCCCCTGACAGAACAAGAGACCCAGTACTTC.

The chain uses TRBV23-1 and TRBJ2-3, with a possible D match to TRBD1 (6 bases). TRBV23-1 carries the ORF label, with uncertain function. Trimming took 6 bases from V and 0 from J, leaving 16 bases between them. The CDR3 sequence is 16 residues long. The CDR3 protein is CASRRKQGRSTDTQYF. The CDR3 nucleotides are TGCGCCAGCAGGAGGAAACAGGGACGTAGCACAGATACGCAGTATTTT.

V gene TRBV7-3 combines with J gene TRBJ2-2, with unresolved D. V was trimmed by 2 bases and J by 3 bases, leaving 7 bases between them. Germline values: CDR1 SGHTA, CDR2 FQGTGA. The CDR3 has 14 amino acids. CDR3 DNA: TGTGCCAGCAGCTTAGGGCTTCACACCGGGGAGCTGTTTTTT. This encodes CASSLGLHTGELFF.